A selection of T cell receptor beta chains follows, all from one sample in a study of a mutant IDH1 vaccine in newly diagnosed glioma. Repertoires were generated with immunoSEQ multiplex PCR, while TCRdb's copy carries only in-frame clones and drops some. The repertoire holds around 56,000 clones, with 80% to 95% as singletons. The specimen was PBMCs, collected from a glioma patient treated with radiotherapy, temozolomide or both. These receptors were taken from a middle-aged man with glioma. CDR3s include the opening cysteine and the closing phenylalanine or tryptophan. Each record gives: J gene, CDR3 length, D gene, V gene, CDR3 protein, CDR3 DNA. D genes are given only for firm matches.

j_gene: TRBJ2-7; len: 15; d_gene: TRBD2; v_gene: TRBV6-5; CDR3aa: CASSYLAGEGYEQYF; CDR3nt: TGTGCCAGCAGTTACCTAGCGGGAGAAGGATACGAGCAGTACTTC
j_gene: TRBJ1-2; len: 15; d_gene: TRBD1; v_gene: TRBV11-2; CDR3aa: CASRALRGPNYGYTF; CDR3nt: TGTGCCAGCAGAGCACTCAGGGGGCCGAACTATGGCTACACCTTC
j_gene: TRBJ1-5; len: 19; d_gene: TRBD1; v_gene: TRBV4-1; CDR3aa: CASSHGYGQGGLSNQPQHF; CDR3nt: TGCGCCAGCAGCCATGGTTACGGACAGGGGGGGTTAAGCAATCAGCCCCAGCATTTT
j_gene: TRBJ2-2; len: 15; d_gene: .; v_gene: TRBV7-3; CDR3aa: CASSPHQSRTGELFF; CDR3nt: TGTGCCAGCAGCCCCCATCAATCTCGGACAGGGGAGCTGTTTTTT
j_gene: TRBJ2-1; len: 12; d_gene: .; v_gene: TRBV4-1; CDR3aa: CASSHQGYEQFF; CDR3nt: TGCGCCAGCAGCCATCAAGGCTATGAGCAGTTCTTC
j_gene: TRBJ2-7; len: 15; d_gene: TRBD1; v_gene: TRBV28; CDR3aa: CASSLWTGGAYEQYF; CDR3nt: TGTGCCAGCAGTTTATGGACAGGGGGCGCCTACGAGCAGTACTTC
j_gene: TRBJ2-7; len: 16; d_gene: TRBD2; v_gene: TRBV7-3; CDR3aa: CASSSAAAGARGEQYF; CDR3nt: TGTGCCAGCAGCTCCGCAGCAGCGGGAGCAAGGGGTGAGCAGTACTTC
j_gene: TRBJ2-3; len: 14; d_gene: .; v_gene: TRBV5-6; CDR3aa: CASSLEKGTDTQYF; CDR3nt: TGTGCCAGCAGCTTGGAAAAGGGAACAGATACGCAGTATTTT
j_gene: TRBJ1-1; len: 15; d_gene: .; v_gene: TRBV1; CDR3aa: CTSSDHRSPWFEAFF; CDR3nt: TGCACCAGCAGCGACCACAGGAGTCCGTGGTTTGAAGCTTTCTTT
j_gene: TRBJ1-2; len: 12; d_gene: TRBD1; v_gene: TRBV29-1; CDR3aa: CSGRTGGKGYTF; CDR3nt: TGCAGCGGACGGACAGGGGGAAAGGGCTACACCTTC